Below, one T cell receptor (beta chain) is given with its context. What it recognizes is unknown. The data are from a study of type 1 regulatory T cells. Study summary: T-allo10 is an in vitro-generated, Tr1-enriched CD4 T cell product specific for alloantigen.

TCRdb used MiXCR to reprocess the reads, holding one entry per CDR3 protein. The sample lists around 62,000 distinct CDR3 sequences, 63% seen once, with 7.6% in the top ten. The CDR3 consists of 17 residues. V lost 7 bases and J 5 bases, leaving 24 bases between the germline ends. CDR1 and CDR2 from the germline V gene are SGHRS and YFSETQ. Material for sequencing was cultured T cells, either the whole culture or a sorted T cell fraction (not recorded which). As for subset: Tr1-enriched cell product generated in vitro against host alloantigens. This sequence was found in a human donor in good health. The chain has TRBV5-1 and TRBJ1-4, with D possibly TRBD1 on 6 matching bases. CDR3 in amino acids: CASAQGSVGRLNEKLFF. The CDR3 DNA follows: TGCGCCAGCGCCCAGGGGTCTGTTGGTCGATTAAATGAAAAACTGTTTTTT.